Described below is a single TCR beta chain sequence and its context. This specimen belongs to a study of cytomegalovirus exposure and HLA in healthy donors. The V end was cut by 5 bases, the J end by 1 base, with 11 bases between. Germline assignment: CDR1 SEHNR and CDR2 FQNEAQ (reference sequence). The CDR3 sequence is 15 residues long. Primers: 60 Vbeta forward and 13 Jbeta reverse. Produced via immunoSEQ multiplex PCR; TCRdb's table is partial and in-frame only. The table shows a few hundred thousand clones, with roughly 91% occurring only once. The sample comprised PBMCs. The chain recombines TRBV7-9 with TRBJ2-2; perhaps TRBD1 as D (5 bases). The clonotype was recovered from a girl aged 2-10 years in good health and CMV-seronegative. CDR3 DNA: TGTGCCAGCAGCCCTACAGGAGTGAACACCGGGGAGCTGTTTTTT. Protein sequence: CASSPTGVNTGELFF.